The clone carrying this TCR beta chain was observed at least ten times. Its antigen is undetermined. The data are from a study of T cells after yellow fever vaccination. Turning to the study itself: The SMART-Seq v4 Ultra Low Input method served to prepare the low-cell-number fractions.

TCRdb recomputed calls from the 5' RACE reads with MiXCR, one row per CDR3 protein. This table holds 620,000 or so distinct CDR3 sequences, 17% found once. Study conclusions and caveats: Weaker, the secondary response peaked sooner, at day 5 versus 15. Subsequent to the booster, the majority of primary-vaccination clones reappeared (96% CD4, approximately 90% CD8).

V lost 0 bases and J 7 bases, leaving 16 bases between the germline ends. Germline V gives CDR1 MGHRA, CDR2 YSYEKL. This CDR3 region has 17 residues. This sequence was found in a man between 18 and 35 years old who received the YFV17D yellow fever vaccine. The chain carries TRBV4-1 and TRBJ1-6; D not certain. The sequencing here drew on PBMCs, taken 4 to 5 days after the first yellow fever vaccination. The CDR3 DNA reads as TGCGCCAGCAGCCAAGATCGAGTAGGAGTAGTGAATTCACCCCTCCACTTT. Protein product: CASSQDRVGVVNSPLHF.